The T cell receptor (beta chain) under discussion was sequenced for a study of T-cell reconstitution after alpha-beta-depleted transplantation in children. Study conclusions and caveats: Several hundred expanded graft clones reportedly were the source of alpha-beta T cells about two months after transplant.

Unique molecular identifiers were incorporated during preparation of the TCRbeta library. TCRdb recomputed calls from the PCR reads with MiXCR, one row per CDR3 protein. In the table there are 200,000 to 250,000 distinct CDR3 sequences, roughly a tenth of which are singletons. On this clonotype itself: Its antigen is not identified.

Trimming left V 10 bases short and J 3 bases short, with 15 bases between. The CDR3 length is 14 residues. Germline CDR1 reads MNHNS; CDR2 reads SASEGT. The TCR comes from a child younger than two with acute myeloid leukemia, due to receive a stem cell transplant. The chain joins TRBV6-1 to TRBJ2-2; a weak D match, TRBD1 (6 bases). Source: PBMCs, taken before TCRalphabeta/CD19-depleted stem cell transplant. In DNA form, the CDR3 reads TGTGCCATCAGCCGGGACACCGACACCGGGGAGCTGTTTTTT. It is translated as CAISRDTDTGELFF.